The 31 T cell receptor beta chains presented below share a single source sample, sequenced in a study of cytomegalovirus exposure and HLA in healthy donors. This PCR relied on a set of 60 Vbeta primers and 13 Jbeta primers. The data were produced by immunoSEQ multiplex PCR, yet TCRdb's version contains in-frame clones alone and is incomplete. The sample records about 56,000 clones, about 79% being singletons. The sequenced material came from PBMCs. The source is a man aged 35 to 55 in good health and CMV-seronegative.

The chain combines TRBV7-3 with TRBJ2-3; D is perhaps TRBD1 (6 bases). The germline V gene has CDR1 SGHTA and CDR2 FQGTGA. V lost 2 bases and J 1 base, leaving 13 bases between the germline ends. This CDR3 has 16 residues. The CDR3 DNA follows: TGTGCCAGCAGCTTAGGTCCAGGGGTGGGCACAGATACGCAGTATTTT. It is translated as CASSLGPGVGTDTQYF.

The rearrangement joins TRBV19 to TRBJ1-5; 7 bases are a match to TRBD1. Germline trimming cut 3 bases from V and 6 bases from J; bases unmatched to any gene: 17. The germline V gene encodes CDR1 LNHDA and CDR2 SQIVND (reference sequence). This CDR3 has 18 residues. The CDR3 reads CASSIRQGGISLGQPQHF. In nucleotides, the CDR3 is TGTGCCAGTAGTATCAGACAGGGTGGGATATCGTTGGGTCAGCCCCAGCATTTT.

This clone turned up a few times. The chain couples TRBV10-1 to TRBJ2-1, with D perhaps matching TRBD1 (5 bases). The CDR3 is 13 residues long. Trimming left V 3 bases short and J 5 bases short, with 8 bases between. The germline gives CDR1 WNHNN, CDR2 SYGVQD (reference sequence). The CDR3 DNA reads as TGCGCCAGCAGTGAACAGGCAAACAATGAGCAGTTCTTC. Protein sequence: CASSEQANNEQFF.

The DNA of the CDR3 is TGCGCCAGCAGCCCATGGACAGGGCTGCCGACTGAAGCTTTCTTT. This codes for CASSPWTGLPTEAFF. The V and J genes are TRBV5-1 and TRBJ1-1; 8 bases match TRBD1. This CDR3 region has 15 residues. Per germline, CDR1 SGHRS and CDR2 YFSETQ. Trimming removed 4 bases from V and 5 bases from J; junction bases left unmatched: 10.

The chain is built from TRBV14 and TRBJ1-2; D is undetermined. The CDR3 is made up of 14 amino acids. Trimming stripped 1 base from V and 7 bases from J, with 13 bases between. CDR1 and CDR2 from the germline V gene are SGHDN and FVKESK. CDR3 bases: TGTGCCAGCAGCCAAGCTCGGGGTCTAGTTGGCTACACCTTC. Its translation is CASSQARGLVGYTF. Full variable domain (outside the CDR3, taken from reference TRBV14 and TRBJ1-2): EAGVTQFPSHSVIEKGQTVTLRCDPISGHDNLYWYRRVMGKEIKFLLHFVKESKQDESGMPNNRFLAERTGGTYSTLKVQPAELEDSGVYFCASSQARGLVGYTFGSGTRLTVV.

The chain links TRBV14 to TRBJ2-5; tentative D call: TRBD1 (5 bases). Looked up from germline, CDR1 is SGHDN and CDR2 is FVKESK. The ends were cut back, 0 bases at V and 5 bases at J, with 13 bases in the middle. The CDR3 consists of 15 residues. The CDR3 DNA is TGTGCCAGCAGCCAAGATCAACAGGCCCGGGAGACCCAGTACTTC. Translated: CASSQDQQARETQYF.

The chain carries TRBV7-6 and TRBJ2-5; D possibly corresponds to TRBD2 (6 bases). Trimming removed 1 base from V and 5 bases from J, with 11 bases in between. Per germline, CDR1 SGHVS and CDR2 FNYEAQ. CDR3 length: 14 residues. CDR3 nucleotides: TGTGCCAGCAGCTTAGAGTTCGGAGGGGAGACCCAGTACTTC. Its translation is CASSLEFGGETQYF.

This chain joins TRBV27 and TRBJ1-6; tentative D call: TRBD1 (5 bases). The ends were cut back, 3 bases at V and 9 bases at J, with 15 bases in the middle. The CDR3 has 15 amino acids. Germline CDR1 reads MNHEY; CDR2 reads SMNVEV (reference sequence). The chain's CDR3 is CASSFNGAGGSPLHF. The DNA of the CDR3 is TGTGCCAGCAGTTTCAACGGGGCGGGAGGTTCACCCCTCCACTTT.

V is TRBV6-4 and J is TRBJ2-3; the D is unclear. CDR3 length: 11 residues. From germline, CDR1 is MRHNA and CDR2 SNTAGT. Trimming took off 7 bases at V and 4 bases at J, with 6 bases between the two ends. This CDR3 is CASMAPDTQYF. In DNA, the CDR3 is TGTGCCAGCATGGCCCCAGATACGCAGTATTTT.

The V and J genes are TRBV5-6 and TRBJ1-2, with D uncertain. CDR1 and CDR2 (germline): SGHDT, YYEEEE. CDR3 length equals 16 residues. V was pared by 1 base and J by 11 bases, with 24 bases between. Here the CDR3 reads CASSLPPGYTPPVYTF. In DNA, the CDR3 is TGTGCCAGCAGCTTGCCCCCAGGTTATACCCCCCCGGTGTACACCTTC.

The rearrangement joins TRBV29-1 to TRBJ2-6; D may be TRBD1 (6 bases). Germline loops: CDR1 SQVTM, CDR2 ANQGSEA. Trimming took 4 bases from V and 2 from J, leaving 15 bases between them. CDR3 size: 16 residues. CDR3: CSVVGAPGAGANVLTF. In DNA form, the CDR3 reads TGCAGCGTTGTGGGGGCTCCAGGGGCTGGGGCCAACGTCCTGACTTTC. The variable domain in full, completed from reference TRBV29-1 and TRBJ2-6, reads SAVISQKPSRDICQRGTSLTIQCQVDSQVTMMFWYRQQPGQSLTLIATANQGSEATYESGFVIDKFPISRPNLTFSTLTVSNMSPEDSSIYLCSVVGAPGAGANVLTFGAGSRLTVL.

Regarding this clone: Distinct nucleotide sequences in the sample also encode this CDR3. CDR3 sequence: CASSLAGGNTEAFF. The CDR3 DNA sequence: TGCGCCAGCAGCTTGGCAGGGGGGAATACTGAAGCTTTCTTT. The genes are TRBV5-1 and TRBJ1-1, with TRBD1 matching over 7 bases. V lost 0 bases, J lost 5 bases, and 4 bases stayed unmatched. Looked up from germline, CDR1 is SGHRS and CDR2 is YFSETQ. The CDR3 loop spans 14 amino acids.

The chain combines TRBV18 with TRBJ1-2; D is perhaps TRBD1 (6 bases). The CDR3 runs to 15 residues. V lost 2 bases to trimming and J lost 10 bases, with 20 bases between them. From germline, CDR1 is KGHSH and CDR2 LQKENI. CDR3 protein: CASSPRTRGSDVYTF. CDR3 coding DNA: TGTGCCAGCTCACCAAGAACCAGGGGTTCCGATGTCTACACCTTC.

Here the CDR3 reads CASSGLAGSGELFF. The CDR3 DNA reads TGTGCCAGCAGCGGACTAGCGGGGTCCGGGGAGCTGTTTTTT. The V call is TRBV6-5, the J call TRBJ2-2, with 12 bases fitting TRBD2. In germline, CDR1 is MNHEY, CDR2 SVGAGI. With 6 bases clipped from V and 6 bases from J, the junction kept 2 bases outside the gene matches. The CDR3 is 14 amino acids.

The V and J genes are TRBV12-5 and TRBJ2-3; D is possibly TRBD1 (6 bases). The CDR3 runs to 15 residues. V shed 1 base and J shed 2 bases, with 10 bases lying between them. The V gene's germline CDR1 is LGHNT and CDR2 FRNRAP. Written as DNA, the CDR3 is TGTGCTAGTGGTTTGGGGACAGCCTTCACAGATACGCAGTATTTT. Translation: CASGLGTAFTDTQYF.

The J gene is TRBJ2-5, the V gene TRBV7-2; 9 nucleotides match TRBD2. The CDR3 spans 15 residues. The V gene end was trimmed by 5 bases and the J gene end by 5 bases; junction bases not matched to a gene: 9. The germline V gene has CDR1 SGHTA and CDR2 FQGNSA. CDR3 in DNA: TGTGCCAGCAGCCCTAGCGGGGTAGTTCGGGAGACCCAGTACTTC. Its protein product is CASSPSGVVRETQYF. Looking up the rest from reference TRBV7-2 and TRBJ2-5 gives the full variable domain: GAGVSQSPSNKVTEKGKDVELRCDPISGHTALYWYRQSLGQGLEFLIYFQGNSAPDKSGLPSDRFSAERTGGSVSTLTIQRTQQEDSAVYLCASSPSGVVRETQYFGPGTRLLVL.

The CDR3 coding sequence is TGTGCCAGCAGCGAACGGGGAGCTCTTGGAAACACCATATATTTT. Amino acids: CASSERGALGNTIYF. V and J are TRBV5-4 and TRBJ1-3; D gene unclear. The CDR3 length is 15 residues. Germline CDR1 reads SGHNT; CDR2 reads YYREEE (reference sequence). Trimming removed 4 bases at V and 3 bases at J, with 14 bases between.

This clone occurred a few times. This sequence joins TRBV6-5 and TRBJ2-7; D is ambiguous. V was clipped by 2 bases and J by 0 bases, with 14 bases between them. The CDR3 is 16 amino acids. Germline-derived CDR1 and CDR2 are MNHEY and SVGAGI. The CDR3 sequence: CASSYPPSDLSYEQYV. In DNA form, the CDR3 reads TGTGCCAGCAGTTACCCTCCCAGCGACCTCTCCTACGAGCAGTACGTC.

This chain joins TRBV19 and TRBJ1-1, with D possibly matching TRBD1 (6 bases). CDR3 length equals 12 residues. Germline V gene lookup returns CDR1 LNHDA and CDR2 SQIVND (reference sequence). V was trimmed by 8 bases and J by 5 bases, leaving 12 bases between them. CDR3 in amino acids: CASHQGYTEAFF. The CDR3, as DNA: TGTGCCAGTCATCAGGGGTATACTGAAGCTTTCTTT.

The chain employs TRBV25-1 and TRBJ2-2; 7 bases are a match to TRBD2. J gave up 6 bases and V 6 bases, and 7 bases lay outside the gene matches. Germline lookup yields CDR1 MGHDK and CDR2 SYGVNS. This CDR3 contains 14 residues. CDR3 amino acids: CASSEEREAGELFF. The DNA for the CDR3 is TGTGCCAGCAGCGAGGAGCGGGAAGCCGGGGAGCTGTTTTTT.

This clone was found a few times. V usage is TRBV19 and J usage is TRBJ2-1, with 8 bases matching TRBD1. Trimming took 5 bases from V and 5 from J; bases not matched to a gene: 8. The germline V gene encodes CDR1 LNHDA and CDR2 SQIVND (reference sequence). The CDR3 is made up of 15 amino acids. CDR3 bases: TGTGCCAGTAGTCCCCCGGACAGGGACCACAATGAGCAGTTCTTC. As protein: CASSPPDRDHNEQFF. Using reference TRBV19 and TRBJ2-1 for the parts outside the CDR3, the full variable domain is DGGITQSPKYLFRKEGQNVTLSCEQNLNHDAMYWYRQDPGQGLRLIYYSQIVNDFQKGDIAEGYSVSREKKESFPLTVTSAQKNPTAFYLCASSPPDRDHNEQFFGPGTRLTVL.

The chain links TRBV14 to TRBJ1-5, with D unresolved. The V end lost 5 bases, the J end lost 5 bases, and 31 bases lay between the germline ends. The CDR3 is 20 residues long. Germline V gene sequence: CDR1 SGHDN, CDR2 FVKESK. The CDR3 is CASSDMRGSDPPLWDQPQHF. CDR3 nucleotide sequence: TGTGCCAGCAGCGACATGAGAGGGTCAGACCCCCCGCTATGGGATCAGCCCCAGCATTTT. The entire variable domain, with the rest obtained from reference TRBV14 and TRBJ1-5, is as follows: EAGVTQFPSHSVIEKGQTVTLRCDPISGHDNLYWYRRVMGKEIKFLLHFVKESKQDESGMPNNRFLAERTGGTYSTLKVQPAELEDSGVYFCASSDMRGSDPPLWDQPQHFGDGTRLSIL.

In this sample, this clone turned up once. This CDR3 reads CASSQVTSGIYNEQFF. The CDR3, as DNA: TGCGCCAGCAGCCAAGTGACTAGCGGCATCTACAATGAGCAGTTCTTC. This chain uses TRBV4-1 with TRBJ2-1, with 9 bases aligning to TRBD2. V lost 1 base, J lost 3 bases, and 4 bases stayed unmatched. Germline V gene lookup returns CDR1 MGHRA and CDR2 YSYEKL. The CDR3 runs 16 residues.

This clone has only one observation. The junction does not match germline at one end; this may be a read error. The CDR3 sequence is CASSLIGQSTGELFF. The DNA for the CDR3 is TGTGCCAGCAGTTTAATAGGACAGAGCACCGGGGAGCTGTTTTTT. This chain connects TRBV7-3 to TRBJ2-2, with D maybe TRBD1 (6 bases). Looked up from germline, CDR1 is SGHTA and CDR2 is FQGTGA. The CDR3 loop spans 15 amino acids.

The chain links TRBV19 to TRBJ1-1; D perhaps matches TRBD1 (6 bases). There are 14 residues in the CDR3. Trimming pared 5 bases from V and 1 base from J, leaving 11 bases between. The V gene's germline CDR1 is LNHDA and CDR2 SQIVND (reference sequence). The chain's CDR3 is CASSLDSGNTEAFF. CDR3 in DNA: TGTGCCAGTAGTTTGGACAGTGGGAACACTGAAGCTTTCTTT.

The chain combines TRBV5-5 with TRBJ1-4, with D uncertain. This CDR3 is 14 amino acids long. Germline CDR1 is SGHKS and CDR2 is YYEKEE (reference sequence). V lost 4 bases to trimming and J lost 4 bases, with 11 bases between them. The CDR3 reads CASSKLPVNEKLFF. The CDR3 DNA is TGTGCCAGCAGCAAGCTCCCTGTTAATGAAAAACTGTTTTTT.

The rearrangement uses TRBV7-2 and TRBJ1-4; D is undetermined. The germline V gene has CDR1 SGHTA and CDR2 FQGNSA. The CDR3 contains 15 residues. Trimming took 1 base from V and 8 from J, leaving 14 bases between them. CDR3 amino acids: CASSLGYGAQEKLFF. CDR3 nucleotide sequence: TGTGCCAGCAGCTTAGGGTATGGAGCTCAAGAAAAACTGTTTTTT.

The chain couples TRBV30 to TRBJ2-7; possible D gene TRBD1, 6 bases. Germline V gene data show CDR1 as GTSNPN and CDR2 as SVGIG (reference sequence). The CDR3 totals 14 residues. V was trimmed by 2 bases and J by 6 bases, leaving 17 bases between them. The CDR3 sequence is CAWSIRDTPLEQYF. In DNA, the CDR3 is TGTGCCTGGAGTATTCGGGACACCCCGCTCGAGCAGTACTTC.

This rearrangement joins TRBV7-9 to TRBJ2-7; D gene unclear. The V gene lost 3 bases and the J gene lost 0 bases, with 9 bases spanning the gap. The CDR3 loop spans 14 amino acids. The germline V gene encodes CDR1 SEHNR and CDR2 FQNEAQ (reference sequence). The CDR3 DNA follows: TGTGCCAGCAGCTTGGCGGCAGCCTCCTACGAGCAGTACTTC. Amino acid sequence: CASSLAAASYEQYF.

This clone showed up just a few times. The J gene is TRBJ2-7, the V gene TRBV6-1; 9 bases are a match to TRBD1. The length of the CDR3 is 13 residues. Trimming removed 6 bases from V and 5 bases from J; junction bases left unmatched: 5. Germline V gene data show CDR1 as MNHNS and CDR2 as SASEGT. CDR3: CASSATGGNEQYV. CDR3 nucleotide sequence: TGTGCCAGCAGCGCGACAGGGGGAAACGAGCAGTACGTC.

V usage is TRBV30 and J usage is TRBJ2-7, with 10 bases identical to TRBD2. CDR1 is GTSNPN, CDR2 SVGIG, per germline (reference sequence). The CDR3 contains 16 residues. The junction had 12 bases not matched to a gene; V was cut back by 2 bases and J by 5 bases. The CDR3 DNA sequence: TGTGCCTGGAGTTGGGACTCGGGACTAGCGATGGACGAGCAGTACTTC. Translated: CAWSWDSGLAMDEQYF.